A selection of T cell receptor beta chains follows, all from one sample in a study of a mutant IDH1 vaccine in newly diagnosed glioma. Sequencing was performed with immunoSEQ multiplex PCR; in TCRdb, only in-frame clones are kept and a portion is missing. The table records 35,000 to 45,000 clones, roughly four fifths of them present only once. Their specific antigens are unknown. The sequencing used PBMCs, collected from a glioma patient whose treatment included an IDH1 peptide vaccine. The source of these receptors is a woman between 45 and 60 years old with glioma. CDR3s include the opening cysteine and the closing phenylalanine or tryptophan. D genes are given only for firm matches. A row's size may be missing; if present it is once, few, many or a size class.

V: TRBV5-1
D: TRBD1
J: TRBJ2-2
size: -
DNA: TGCGCCAGCAGCCCCCTGAGGGGGCAATTTGCCGGGGAGCTGTTTTTT
CDR3: CASSPLRGQFAGELFF

V: TRBV29-1
D: TRBD1
J: TRBJ2-7
size: -
DNA: TGCAGCGTGACCCCAGGGGCAGGGGGCTACGAGCAGTACTTC
CDR3: CSVTPGAGGYEQYF

V: TRBV2
D: -
J: TRBJ2-5
size: -
DNA: TGTGCCAGCAGGGAGACCGGGGCTCAAGAGACCCAGTACTTC
CDR3: CASRETGAQETQYF

V: TRBV6-6
D: TRBD1
J: TRBJ1-1
size: few
DNA: TGTGCCAGCAGAACCGGGACAGGGGGCACTGAAGCTTTCTTT
CDR3: CASRTGTGGTEAFF

V: TRBV7-2
D: -
J: TRBJ1-5
size: -
DNA: TGTGCCAGCAGCCGGGACACCAATCAGCCCCAGCATTTT
CDR3: CASSRDTNQPQHF

V: TRBV10-2
D: TRBD2
J: TRBJ2-3
size: -
DNA: TGCGCCAGCAGAGCGGGGGGGGAAACAGATACGCAGTATTTT
CDR3: CASRAGGETDTQYF

V: TRBV5-4
D: TRBD2
J: TRBJ2-3
size: -
DNA: TGTGCCAGCAGCCCCGTCGGAGCGGGGGGGCCAGATACGCAGTATTTT
CDR3: CASSPVGAGGPDTQYF

V: TRBV2
D: -
J: TRBJ1-5
size: -
DNA: TGTGCCAGCAGTCGATGGACAGGCAATCAGCCCCAGCATTTT
CDR3: CASSRWTGNQPQHF

V: TRBV2
D: TRBD2
J: TRBJ2-3
size: -
DNA: TGTGCCAGCTGGGGGGCTAGCGGGGGGCGAGATAGCACAGATACGCAGTATTTT
CDR3: CASWGASGGRDSTDTQYF

V: TRBV5-5
D: -
J: TRBJ1-6
size: -
DNA: TGTGCCAGCAGCACCGAGAGGGCTAATTCACCCCTCCACTTT
CDR3: CASSTERANSPLHF

V: TRBV6-1
D: -
J: TRBJ1-1
size: -
DNA: TGTGCCAGCAGCTACGTCCGGGTCTTGAACACTGAAGCTTTCTTT
CDR3: CASSYVRVLNTEAFF

V: TRBV5-6
D: -
J: TRBJ2-7
size: -
DNA: TGTGCCAGCAGCCTGGGGGGATCCTCCTACGAGCAGTACTTC
CDR3: CASSLGGSSYEQYF

V: TRBV18
D: TRBD1
J: TRBJ2-3
size: once
DNA: TGTGCCAGCTCACCACCGACAGGGGCGCAGTATTTT
CDR3: CASSPPTGAQYF

V: TRBV30
D: -
J: TRBJ2-2
size: once
DNA: TGTGCCTGGATAGGTGAGGGGCTTGCCGGGGAGCTGTTTTTT
CDR3: CAWIGEGLAGELFF

V: TRBV30
D: TRBD1
J: TRBJ1-1
size: -
DNA: TGTGCCTGGAGTAGGACAGGGGTGAACACTGAAGCTTTCTTT
CDR3: CAWSRTGVNTEAFF

V: TRBV4-3
D: -
J: TRBJ2-1
size: -
DNA: TGCGCCAGCAGCCAAGGCCCCTATGAGCAGTTCTTC
CDR3: CASSQGPYEQFF

V: TRBV19
D: TRBD1
J: TRBJ1-5
size: -
DNA: TGTGCCAGTAGTATCAACAGGGGAGGTCAGCCCCAGCATTTT
CDR3: CASSINRGGQPQHF

V: TRBV30
D: TRBD2
J: TRBJ2-7
size: -
DNA: TGTGCCTGGAGCAAGACCGGGACTAGCGGCTACGAGCAGTACTTC
CDR3: CAWSKTGTSGYEQYF

V: TRBV9
D: TRBD2
J: TRBJ2-3
size: -
DNA: TGTGCCAGCAGCGGAGAAGGCGGGGGGCGCACAGATACGCAGTATTTT
CDR3: CASSGEGGGRTDTQYF

V: TRBV6-5
D: -
J: TRBJ2-5
size: once
DNA: TGTGCCAGCAGTTTCTCCTGGGAGACCCAGTACTTC
CDR3: CASSFSWETQYF

V: TRBV9
D: TRBD1
J: TRBJ2-7
size: -
DNA: TGTGCCAGCAGCGTTTGGACAGGGGGCGAGCAGTACTTC
CDR3: CASSVWTGGEQYF

V: TRBV5-6
D: -
J: TRBJ2-3
size: -
DNA: TGTGCCAGCAACTCTTTCGGGGTAGATACGCAGTATTTT
CDR3: CASNSFGVDTQYF

V: TRBV30
D: -
J: TRBJ2-2
size: -
DNA: TGTGCCTGGAGTAGGCAGAACACCGGGGAGCTGTTTTTT
CDR3: CAWSRQNTGELFF

V: TRBV9
D: TRBD1
J: TRBJ2-7
size: -
DNA: TGTGCCAGCAGCGCCGTCCCTGGACAGGGGGCCTACGAGCAGTACTTC
CDR3: CASSAVPGQGAYEQYF

V: TRBV4-3
D: -
J: TRBJ1-5
size: once
DNA: TGCGCCAGCAGCCAAGATAGGGGGGATCAGCCCCAGCATTTT
CDR3: CASSQDRGDQPQHF

V: TRBV30
D: -
J: TRBJ2-1
size: -
DNA: TGTGCCTGGAGCAGACGCCCTAACAATGAGCAGTTCTTC
CDR3: CAWSRRPNNEQFF

V: TRBV5-1
D: -
J: TRBJ2-7
size: -
DNA: TGCGCCAGCAGCTTGGTAGGGGTCTACGAGCAGTACTTC
CDR3: CASSLVGVYEQYF

V: TRBV19
D: TRBD1
J: TRBJ1-2
size: few
DNA: TGTGCCAGTAGCCCCCGGGGTCGGGACAGGTATTATTATGGCTACACCTTC
CDR3: CASSPRGRDRYYYGYTF

V: TRBV30
D: TRBD1
J: TRBJ2-7
size: -
DNA: TGTGCCGGACAGGGGGCAAACGAGCAGTACTTC
CDR3: CAGQGANEQYF

V: TRBV11-3
D: TRBD1
J: TRBJ1-1
size: -
DNA: TGTGCCAGCAGCTTGCGGACAGGAAACACTGAAGCTTTCTTT
CDR3: CASSLRTGNTEAFF

V: TRBV7-2
D: TRBD2
J: TRBJ2-3
size: -
DNA: TGTGCCAGCAGCCCCGGGACTAGCAGAGCAGATACGCAGTATTTT
CDR3: CASSPGTSRADTQYF

V: TRBV9
D: -
J: TRBJ1-4
size: -
DNA: TGTGCCAGCAGCGTAGAAGGAAATGAAAAACTGTTTTTT
CDR3: CASSVEGNEKLFF

V: TRBV5-4
D: -
J: TRBJ2-2
size: -
DNA: TGTGCCAGCAGCTCCCCCGCCGGGGAGCTGTTTTTT
CDR3: CASSSPAGELFF

V: TRBV5-6
D: TRBD2
J: TRBJ2-1
size: -
DNA: TGTGCCAGCAGCTACGGACTAGCGGGGGGTAATGAGCAGTTCTTC
CDR3: CASSYGLAGGNEQFF

V: TRBV5-1
D: -
J: TRBJ1-1
size: -
DNA: TGCGCCAGCAGCTTGGCGAGGGGAGACATGAACACTGAAGCTTTCTTT
CDR3: CASSLARGDMNTEAFF

V: TRBV5-5
D: -
J: TRBJ1-5
size: -
DNA: TGTGCCAGCAGCTGGGTACTCAATCAGCCCCAGCATTTT
CDR3: CASSWVLNQPQHF

V: TRBV11-3
D: -
J: TRBJ1-1
size: -
DNA: TGTGCCAGCAGCTCCCAGAGGTACCTCTCTGCTGAAGCTTTCTTT
CDR3: CASSSQRYLSAEAFF

V: TRBV11-3
D: -
J: TRBJ1-1
size: few
DNA: TGTGCCAGCAGCAATCCCGGGAGGGACACTGAAGCTTTCTTT
CDR3: CASSNPGRDTEAFF

V: TRBV30
D: TRBD1
J: TRBJ1-2
size: once
DNA: TGTGCCTGGAGGTGGACAGGGGCGGACGGAGGATATGGCTACACCTTC
CDR3: CAWRWTGADGGYGYTF

V: TRBV2
D: TRBD1
J: TRBJ1-4
size: -
DNA: TGTGCCAGCAGTGAATTGGTCTCGACAGGGGAAAAACTGTTTTTT
CDR3: CASSELVSTGEKLFF

V: TRBV30
D: -
J: TRBJ1-1
size: few
DNA: TGTGCCTGGAGTGTAATCGGCAGGGAGAACACTGAAGCTTTCTTT
CDR3: CAWSVIGRENTEAFF

V: TRBV4-2
D: TRBD2
J: TRBJ2-1
size: -
DNA: TGTGCCAGCAGCCAAGATGAGGCGGGGGGGGTCTACAATGAGCAGTTCTTC
CDR3: CASSQDEAGGVYNEQFF